This TCR beta chain was observed in a study of response to subunit inactivated influenza vaccine. The study's findings and limits: The authors offered the suggestion that each seasonal influenza vaccination recruits few new T cells.

TCRdb passed the RT-PCR reads through MiXCR, listing each CDR3 protein once. Of more than 700,000 distinct CDR3 sequences listed, 21% are singletons. V dropped 1 base and J dropped 2 bases, with 9 bases sitting between them. This CDR3 has 15 amino acids. CDR1 KGHDR and CDR2 SFDVKD come from the germline V gene. This clonotype turned up a few times. Its target is unknown. J is TRBJ2-3 and V is TRBV24-1; possibly TRBD2 for D (6 bases). This clonotype was obtained from a man aged 45-60 years who received an inactivated influenza vaccine. Material: PBMCs from blood, obtained less than 6 days after vaccination. CDR3 amino acids: CATSDLTGATDTQYF. The CDR3 DNA sequence: TGTGCCACCAGTGATTTAACGGGAGCCACAGATACGCAGTATTTT.